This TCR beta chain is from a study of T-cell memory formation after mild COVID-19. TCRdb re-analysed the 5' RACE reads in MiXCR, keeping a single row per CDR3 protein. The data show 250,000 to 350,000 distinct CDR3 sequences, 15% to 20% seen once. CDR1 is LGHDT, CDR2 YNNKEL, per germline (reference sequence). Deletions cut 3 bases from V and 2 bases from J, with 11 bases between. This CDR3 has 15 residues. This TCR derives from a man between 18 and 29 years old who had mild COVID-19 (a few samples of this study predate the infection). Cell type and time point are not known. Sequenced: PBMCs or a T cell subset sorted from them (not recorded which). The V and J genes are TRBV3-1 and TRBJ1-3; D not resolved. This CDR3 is CASSQRTDTGNTIYF. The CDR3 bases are TGTGCCAGCAGCCAGCGGACTGACACTGGAAACACCATATATTTT.